These 15 T cell receptor beta chains came from one sample sequenced in a study of T-cell reconstitution after alpha-beta-depleted transplantation in children. As it was prepared, the TCRbeta library received unique molecular identifiers. TCRdb recomputed calls from the PCR reads with MiXCR, one row per CDR3 protein. The table lists some 590,000 distinct CDR3 sequences, roughly a tenth of them singletons, with about 4% in the top ten. Sequences were derived from PBMCs from the stem cell graft donor, sampled from the stem cell graft. The receptors come from a human donor who donated a stem cell graft to a child with acute myeloid leukemia.

This clonotype was found many times. The V call is TRBV29-1, the J call TRBJ1-1; D not certain. Germline values: CDR1 SQVTM, CDR2 ANQGSEA. Trimming left V 4 bases short and J 0 bases short, with 9 bases between. The CDR3 runs 13 residues. The CDR3 DNA reads as TGCAGCGTTGCAAGCAGGTTGAACACTGAAGCTTTCTTT. The encoded protein is CSVASRLNTEAFF.

This clonotype was counted many times. The rearrangement links TRBV29-1 to TRBJ2-3; the D gene is possibly TRBD2 (6 bases). Germline lookup yields CDR1 SQVTM and CDR2 ANQGSEA. Deletions cut 5 bases from V and 3 bases from J, with 9 bases between. This CDR3 contains 12 residues. As DNA, the CDR3 is TGCAGCGTTCTCGGGGGAACAGATACGCAGTATTTT. It specifies CSVLGGTDTQYF.

V is TRBV20-1 and J is TRBJ1-6; 7 nucleotides agree with TRBD1. The trim removed 1 base at V and 10 bases at J, leaving 10 bases unmatched. The germline V gene encodes CDR1 DFQATT and CDR2 SNEGSKA (reference sequence). The CDR3 extends over 15 amino acids. CDR3 region: CSARVGQGGNSPLHF. CDR3 nucleotide sequence: TGCAGTGCTAGAGTGGGGCAGGGGGGAAACTCACCCCTCCACTTT.

This clonotype was seen at least ten times. The chain carries TRBV20-1 and TRBJ2-1, with 12 bases fitting TRBD2. Germline-derived CDR1 and CDR2 are DFQATT and SNEGSKA (reference sequence). The CDR3 length is 18 residues. After removal of 1 base from V and 1 base from J, the junction contained 8 bases not matched to a gene. CDR3 in DNA: TGCAGTGCTAGAGTCGCGGGTGGACTAGCGGGATCCTACAATGAGCAGTTCTTC. Protein product: CSARVAGGLAGSYNEQFF.

Only a few counts were recorded for this clonotype. The chain employs TRBV5-4 and TRBJ2-3, with D possibly being TRBD2 (6 bases). Trimming left V 6 bases short and J 4 bases short, with 15 bases between. Germline V CDR1 and CDR2: SGHNT, YYREEE (reference sequence). The CDR3 is made up of 14 amino acids. The CDR3 sequence is CASTDGGRADTQYF. CDR3 bases: TGTGCCAGCACCGATGGAGGGAGAGCAGATACGCAGTATTTT.

J is TRBJ2-3 and V is TRBV6-2 or TRBV6-3; D may be TRBD2 (6 bases). Germline-derived CDR1 and CDR2 are MNHEY and SVGEGT. The CDR3 totals 15 residues. The V end was cut by 0 bases, the J end by 5 bases, with 12 bases between. Written as DNA, the CDR3 is TGTGCCAGCAGTTACTCTGTCGGGGGAGGAGATACGCAGTATTTT. Its translation: CASSYSVGGGDTQYF.

The sample holds many counts of this clonotype. This rearrangement joins TRBV5-1 to TRBJ1-5; TRBD1 matches 7 bases. Unmatched junction bases numbered 3, after V lost 0 bases and J lost 6 bases. Germline CDR1 reads SGHRS; CDR2 reads YFSETQ. The CDR3 contains 14 residues. The CDR3 loop reads CASSLGQGGQPQHF. Written as DNA, the CDR3 is TGCGCCAGCAGCTTGGGACAGGGCGGTCAGCCCCAGCATTTT.

This sequence joins TRBV4-2 and TRBJ2-3, with TRBD2 matching over 13 bases. Trimming removed 0 bases from V and 1 base from J; junction bases left unmatched: 4. Germline CDR1 LGHNA, CDR2 YNFKEQ. There are 18 residues in the CDR3. The CDR3, as DNA: TGTGCCAGCAGCCAAGAGGGGACTAGCGGGGCTCGCACAGATACGCAGTATTTT. Its translation: CASSQEGTSGARTDTQYF.

This clonotype was detected only a few times. V usage is TRBV13 and J usage is TRBJ2-1; 11 positions agree with TRBD2. This CDR3 is built from 22 residues. Trimming at V came to 5 bases and at J to 0 bases, leaving 21 bases not matched to a gene. Germline V lookup: CDR1 PRHDT, CDR2 FYEKMQ (reference sequence). CDR3 amino acids: CASSPVRVSYGLAGSSYNEQFF. The CDR3 DNA is TGTGCCAGCAGCCCAGTCAGGGTCTCTTATGGACTAGCGGGTAGCTCCTACAATGAGCAGTTCTTC.

V is TRBV7-9 and J is TRBJ2-1, with TRBD1 matching over 7 bases. The V gene's germline CDR1 is SEHNR and CDR2 FQNEAQ (reference sequence). V gave up 5 bases and J gave up 10 bases; unmatched junction bases: 14. This CDR3 is built from 15 residues. The CDR3 spells CASSLGQVQKGEQFF. Here the CDR3 DNA reads TGTGCCAGCAGCCTAGGACAGGTGCAAAAGGGCGAGCAGTTCTTC. Full variable domain (remainder filled in from reference TRBV7-9 and TRBJ2-1): DTGVSQNPRHKITKRGQNVTFRCDPISEHNRLYWYRQTLGQGPEFLTYFQNEAQLEKSRLLSDRFSAERPKGSFSTLEIQRTEQGDSAMYLCASSLGQVQKGEQFFGPGTRLTVL.

The chain links TRBV20-1 to TRBJ1-5; 9 positions match TRBD1. V shed 3 bases, J shed 3 bases, and the junction held 9 bases outside the gene matches. The CDR3 length is 16 residues. Germline lookup yields CDR1 DFQATT and CDR2 SNEGSKA (reference sequence). The CDR3 DNA follows: TGCAGTGCTAGGTTACTACAGGGGGCACCCAATCAGCCCCAGCATTTT. Translated: CSARLLQGAPNQPQHF.

The chain uses TRBV13 and TRBJ2-7; D is perhaps TRBD1 (6 bases). CDR3 size: 15 residues. Germline assignment: CDR1 PRHDT and CDR2 FYEKMQ (reference sequence). V shed 5 bases and J shed 0 bases, with 14 bases lying between them. The CDR3 is CASSQGSTSSYEQYF. CDR3 in DNA: TGTGCCAGCAGCCAGGGGAGCACGAGCTCCTACGAGCAGTACTTC.

The chain has TRBV29-1 and TRBJ2-5; 12 bases line up with TRBD2. Germline values: CDR1 SQVTM, CDR2 ANQGSEA. The CDR3 is made up of 15 amino acids. The trim removed 4 bases at V and 5 bases at J, leaving 8 bases unmatched. As DNA, the CDR3 is TGCAGCGTTGTTCCTAGCGGGAGGGCCGATGAGACCCAGTACTTC. It is translated as CSVVPSGRADETQYF.

This clonotype was observed a few times. The chain couples TRBV20-1 to TRBJ1-4; 10 nucleotides line up with TRBD1. The junction had 6 bases not matched to a gene; V was cut back by 3 bases and J by 8 bases. The CDR3 is 14 amino acids. Germline V CDR1 and CDR2: DFQATT, SNEGSKA (reference sequence). CDR3 residues: CSASRRDRGEKLFF. CDR3 nucleotide sequence: TGCAGTGCTAGTCGCCGGGACAGGGGCGAAAAACTGTTTTTT.

This clonotype was detected only a few times. V gene TRBV7-4 combines with J gene TRBJ2-5; tentative D call: TRBD1 (6 bases). This CDR3 spans 17 amino acids. Germline lookup yields CDR1 SGHVT and CDR2 SQSDAQ. The germline V and J ends were trimmed by 2 bases and 2 bases, with 18 bases remaining between them. The CDR3 here is CASSLRGAGTKQETQYF. The CDR3 DNA reads TGTGCCAGCAGCTTAAGGGGTGCCGGGACAAAACAAGAGACCCAGTACTTC. The whole variable domain, filled in from reference TRBV7-4 and TRBJ2-5, reads GAGVSQSPRYKVAKRGRDVALRCDSISGHVTLYWYRQTLGQGSEVLTYSQSDAQRDKSGRPSGRFSAERPERSVSTLKIQRTEQGDSAVYLCASSLRGAGTKQETQYFGPGTRLLVL.